This T cell receptor (beta chain) was identified during a study of T cell repertoires in cytomegalovirus infection. Background on the study: Evidence of both CMV infection and a matching HLA type came from public TCR beta signatures. Study-wide findings and caveats: Adding up the frequency of public TCR beta families identified people who carried CMV plus the relevant HLA. It was HLA-C-restricted CMV-specific TCR beta clonotypes that dominated the response ex vivo.

CDR1 is MNHEY, CDR2 SVGAGI, per germline. The CDR3 spans 13 residues. Trimming removed 4 bases from V and 5 bases from J, with 11 bases in between. TCRdb re-called the reads through MiXCR, storing one row per CDR3 protein. The sample contains about 130,000 distinct CDR3 sequences, 7% to 10% of which appear only once. There are many counts of this clonotype. Its matching antigen is unknown. The source of this sequence is a human donor in good health (CMV status not recorded). Some clones in this sample may be carry-over from other donors' samples. The material sequenced was PBMCs. The V gene is TRBV6-5, the J gene TRBJ1-1; D is uncertain. The CDR3 DNA is TGTGCCAGCAGTTCGGCTAAGGTGACTGAAGCTTTCTTT. It specifies CASSSAKVTEAFF.